This TCR beta chain was observed in a study of T cell responses to AZD1222 COVID-19 vaccine. General study results and limits: Of spike-specific TCRs, nearly half reportedly target regions left unmutated in variants.

TCRdb keeps only in-frame clones here, not all; method: immunoSEQ multiplex PCR. The sample yields around 150,000 clones, around 90% seen once. Worth noting for this clone: Its antigen is not known.

Second-dose groups at about 4 or about 12 weeks were pooled. The CDR3 is made up of 14 amino acids. The V end was cut by 6 bases, the J end by 4 bases, with 15 bases between. Germline CDR1 MNHEY, CDR2 SVGAGI. The TCR was taken from an adult who received the AZD1222 COVID-19 vaccine. The chain couples TRBV6-5 to TRBJ1-2; D is perhaps TRBD1 (6 bases). The sequenced sample was peripheral blood, obtained 28 days after the second AZD1222 dose. CDR3 protein: CASSLNRESYGYTF. CDR3 nucleotides: TGTGCCAGCAGCTTAAACAGGGAGAGCTATGGCTACACCTTC.